The 6 T cell receptor beta chains below were found in one sample sequenced in a study of cytomegalovirus exposure and HLA in healthy donors. PCR amplification relied on 60 Vbeta primers (plus 13 Jbeta primers). Generated by immunoSEQ multiplex PCR, the TCRdb table keeps only in-frame clones and is missing some. The sample includes about 110,000 clones. The sample taken for sequencing was PBMCs. The receptors were sampled from a man aged 40-49 years in good health and CMV-seropositive.

J is TRBJ2-4 and V is TRBV6-5; D is uncertain. V was pared by 2 bases and J by 1 base, with 6 bases between. This CDR3 spans 14 amino acids. Germline-derived CDR1 and CDR2 are MNHEY and SVGAGI. The CDR3 loop is CASSYAWAKNIQYF. CDR3 nucleotide sequence: TGTGCCAGCAGTTACGCGTGGGCCAAAAACATTCAGTACTTC.

The rearrangement links TRBV2 to TRBJ2-7; the D is unclear. The CDR3 is 13 residues long. CDR1 is SNHLY, CDR2 FYNNEI, per germline. The ends were cut back, 6 bases at V and 7 bases at J, with 16 bases in the middle. CDR3 in amino acids: CASRRLTSGEQYF. CDR3 nucleotides: TGTGCCAGCAGACGACTTACTTCGGGTGAGCAGTACTTC.

The rearrangement joins TRBV7-2 to TRBJ1-1, with D hard to call. V lost 5 bases and J lost 0, with 7 bases in between. Germline CDR1 is SGHTA and CDR2 is FQGNSA. The length of the CDR3 is 13 residues. CDR3: CASSGSLNTEAFF. The CDR3 DNA follows: TGTGCCAGCAGCGGTAGCTTGAACACTGAAGCTTTCTTT.

V is TRBV9 and J is TRBJ2-3; D possibly corresponds to TRBD1 (6 bases). The V gene's germline CDR1 is SGDLS and CDR2 YYNGEE. This CDR3 comprises 16 residues. The V gene lost 0 bases and the J gene lost 2 bases, with 13 bases spanning the gap. This CDR3 reads CASSVEGGENTDTQYF. DNA for the CDR3: TGTGCCAGCAGCGTAGAAGGGGGAGAAAACACAGATACGCAGTATTTT.

The chain uses TRBV6-1 and TRBJ2-2; D is perhaps TRBD2 (6 bases). Trimming removed 9 bases from V and 3 bases from J, with 14 bases in between. Germline V gene data show CDR1 as MNHNS and CDR2 as SASEGT. There are 14 residues in the CDR3. The CDR3 DNA reads as TGTGCCAGTACCAGGGACTGGGACACCGGGGAGCTGTTTTTT. Translated: CASTRDWDTGELFF.

This chain links TRBV5-4 with TRBJ1-1, with 7 positions matching TRBD1. This CDR3 contains 15 residues. Trimming at V came to 4 bases and at J to 7 bases, leaving 13 bases not matched to a gene. The germline V gene encodes CDR1 SGHNT and CDR2 YYREEE (reference sequence). The CDR3 sequence: CASSRESIRDSEAFF. CDR3 in DNA: TGTGCCAGCAGCCGAGAAAGTATCCGGGACAGTGAAGCTTTCTTT.